What follows are 28 T cell receptor beta chains derived from one specimen sequenced in a study of CD8+CD57+ T cells in acquired aplastic anemia (dated by TCRdb to the late 2010s). For sequencing, an Illumina HiSeq 2000 was employed. Profiling of TCR beta VDJ combinations and CDR3 sequences used genomic DNA as the template. TCRdb reprocessing: public reads trimmed at Q25 with fastp, clones called with MiXCR, in-frame beta chains kept. Each CDR3 protein gets just one entry, which takes the most common genes and DNA from the rows behind it. The sample profile shows some 180,000 distinct CDR3 sequences; approximately 45% of them were found once. The ten largest clones represent roughly 3% of the sample. Specimen: sorted CD4+, CD8+, or CD8+CD57+ T cells (not recorded which) from PBMCs. The receptors derive from a human donor in good health.

This clonotype was detected many times. Here the CDR3 reads CASSSTGTNSYNEQFF. CDR3 bases: TGCGCCAGCAGCTCAACCGGGACAAACTCCTACAATGAGCAGTTCTTC. The J gene is TRBJ2-1, the V gene TRBV5-1, with D maybe TRBD1 (6 bases). The CDR3 consists of 16 residues. CDR1 SGHRS and CDR2 YFSETQ come from the germline V gene. V was trimmed by 3 bases and J by 0 bases, leaving 13 bases between them. Full variable domain (outside the CDR3, taken from reference TRBV5-1 and TRBJ2-1): KAGVTQTPRYLIKTRGQQVTLSCSPISGHRSVSWYQQTPGQGLQFLFEYFSETQRNKGNFPGRFSGRQFSNSRSEMNVSTLELGDSALYLCASSSTGTNSYNEQFFGPGTRLTVL.

The chain is built from TRBV18 and TRBJ2-7, with TRBD2 matching over 8 bases. CDR3 length equals 15 residues. Germline assignment: CDR1 KGHSH and CDR2 LQKENI. J lost 5 bases, V lost 0 bases, and 6 bases had no gene match. The CDR3: CASSPPSREAHEQYF. CDR3 DNA: TGTGCCAGCTCACCACCGTCGCGGGAGGCTCACGAGCAGTACTTC.

This clonotype was detected only a few times. V and J are TRBV24-1 and TRBJ2-7, with unresolved D. CDR3 length: 12 residues. Germline assignment: CDR1 KGHDR and CDR2 SFDVKD. V gave up 3 bases and J gave up 7 bases, with 9 bases separating them. The CDR3 DNA follows: TGTGCCACCAGTGATCCTCCCCTTGAGCAGTACTTC. Protein: CATSDPPLEQYF.

This clonotype has at least ten counts. The genes are TRBV3-1 and TRBJ1-6; D unresolved. Trimming removed 2 bases at V and 7 bases at J, with 12 bases between. CDR3 length: 15 residues. Germline V gene sequence: CDR1 LGHDT, CDR2 YNNKEL (reference sequence). The CDR3 DNA reads TGTGCCAGCAGCCAAAGTCACACCGAGAATTCACCCCTCCACTTT. Protein: CASSQSHTENSPLHF.

The chain recombines TRBV15 with TRBJ2-5; no clear D gene. This CDR3 comprises 16 residues. Trimming removed 0 bases at V and 5 bases at J, with 16 bases between. The germline gives CDR1 LNHNV, CDR2 YYDKDF (reference sequence). This chain's CDR3 is CATSRDHILGIETQYF. The DNA for the CDR3 is TGTGCCACCAGCAGAGATCATATTTTGGGGATTGAGACCCAGTACTTC.

As concerns this clonotype: A read error may be the cause here, since a much bigger clone is one base away. The rearrangement links TRBV7-1 to TRBJ1-3; 10 bases fit TRBD1. TRBV7-1 is flagged as an ORF with uncertain function. The CDR3 sequence is 15 residues long. The CDR3 DNA follows: TGTGCCAGCAGCTCGACAGGGGGCTTTGGAAACACCACATATTTT. This codes for CASSSTGGFGNTTYF.

Ten or more counts support this clonotype. The V call is TRBV7-9, the J call TRBJ2-5; TRBD2 matches at 9 bases. CDR1 is SEHNR, CDR2 FQNEAQ, per germline (reference sequence). The V gene end was trimmed by 2 bases and the J gene end by 2 bases; junction bases not matched to a gene: 9. The CDR3 extends over 17 amino acids. The CDR3: CASSLSLAGLSQETQYF. For the CDR3, the DNA is TGTGCCAGCAGCTTATCTCTAGCGGGATTGTCTCAAGAGACCCAGTACTTC.

The chain carries TRBV10-1 and TRBJ2-2; maybe TRBD2 (5 bases). Germline values: CDR1 WNHNN, CDR2 SYGVQD (reference sequence). The CDR3 totals 11 residues. V was trimmed by 5 bases and J by 14 bases, leaving 12 bases between them. This CDR3 is CASSNTGKLFF. For the CDR3, the DNA is TGCGCCAGCAGTAACACCGGGAAACTGTTTTTT.

The rearrangement uses TRBV2 and TRBJ1-5; 9 bases map to TRBD1. The CDR3 length is 15 residues. Trimming removed 2 bases from V and 4 bases from J; junction bases left unmatched: 3. CDR1 and CDR2 (germline): SNHLY, FYNNEI. The CDR3 region is CASSERDRANQPQHF. CDR3 in DNA: TGTGCCAGCAGTGAAAGGGACAGGGCGAATCAGCCCCAGCATTTT. Drawing the rest from reference TRBV2 and TRBJ1-5, the complete variable domain is EPEVTQTPSHQVTQMGQEVILRCVPISNHLYFYWYRQILGQKVEFLVSFYNNEISEKSEIFDDQFSVERPDGSNFTLKIRSTKLEDSAMYFCASSERDRANQPQHFGDGTRLSIL.

The V call is TRBV24-1, the J call TRBJ2-1; TRBD2 matches 7 bases. Per germline, CDR1 KGHDR and CDR2 SFDVKD. J gave up 0 bases and V 7 bases, and 17 bases lay outside the gene matches. The CDR3 covers 19 residues. This CDR3 is CATSAVGSGERSSYNEQFF. The DNA of the CDR3 is TGTGCCACCAGCGCTGTGGGGAGCGGGGAACGAAGCTCCTACAATGAGCAGTTCTTC.

This clonotype was counted a few times. The rearrangement uses TRBV6-1 and TRBJ2-3; D gene unclear. Germline loops: CDR1 MNHNS, CDR2 SASEGT. The V end lost 7 bases, the J end lost 4 bases, and 21 bases lay between the germline ends. The CDR3 length is 16 residues. The CDR3 region has the DNA TGTGCCAGCAACCAAACCCCCCGCGTGTTGCCAGATACGCAGTATTTT. It specifies CASNQTPRVLPDTQYF.

The rearrangement links TRBV15 to TRBJ1-2; unclear D gene. V was pared by 5 bases and J by 4 bases, with 11 bases between. Germline CDR1 LNHNV, CDR2 YYDKDF (reference sequence). The CDR3 is 13 amino acids. CDR3 sequence (DNA): TGTGCCACCAGCCCGGGTCGTCTCTATGGCTACACCTTC. Residues: CATSPGRLYGYTF.

The chain couples TRBV30 to TRBJ1-5; D call uncertain. CDR1 GTSNPN and CDR2 SVGIG come from the germline V gene (reference sequence). Trimming cost V 1 base and J 9 bases, with 16 bases left between them. The length of the CDR3 is 14 residues. The CDR3 coding sequence is TGTGCCTGGAGTGCCTGGGCCCAGACTGGGCCCCAGCATTTT. Its protein is CAWSAWAQTGPQHF.

The V and J genes are TRBV20-1 and TRBJ2-3; possibly TRBD2 for D (6 bases). Germline CDR1 is DFQATT and CDR2 is SNEGSKA (reference sequence). Trimming removed 6 bases from V and 0 bases from J, with 13 bases in between. This CDR3 contains 14 residues. DNA of the CDR3: TGCAGTGCAGACTGGGGGGTTAGCACAGATACGCAGTATTTT. Translated: CSADWGVSTDTQYF.

Remarks on this clonotype: With a much larger clone just one base away, this may be a read error. This sequence joins TRBV12-3 or TRBV12-4 and TRBJ1-4; D is uncertain. Trimming removed 3 bases from V and 8 bases from J, with 10 bases in between. There are 13 residues in the CDR3. CDR3 in amino acids: CASSLAVAEKLFF. DNA of the CDR3: TGTGCCAGCAGTTTGGCTGTCGCGGAAAAACTGTTTTTT.

This chain connects TRBV11-1 to TRBJ2-3; 11 bases map to TRBD1. Germline lookup yields CDR1 SGHAT and CDR2 FQDESV (reference sequence). V lost 5 bases, J lost 4 bases, and 5 bases stayed unmatched. The CDR3 runs to 15 residues. Here the CDR3 reads CASSLGQGGADTQYF. CDR3 coding DNA: TGTGCCAGCAGCCTGGGACAGGGGGGGGCAGATACGCAGTATTTT.

Only one count was recorded for this clonotype. The V and J genes are TRBV29-1 and TRBJ1-1, with D perhaps TRBD1 (5 bases). Trimming took off 7 bases at V and 0 bases at J, with 12 bases between the two ends. The CDR3 totals 13 residues. Germline V gene sequence: CDR1 SQVTM, CDR2 ANQGSEA. For the CDR3, the DNA is TGCAGCGCCGGAACAGGTTTGAACACTGAAGCTTTCTTT. This gives the protein CSAGTGLNTEAFF. The full variable domain, completed using reference TRBV29-1 and TRBJ1-1, is SAVISQKPSRDICQRGTSLTIQCQVDSQVTMMFWYRQQPGQSLTLIATANQGSEATYESGFVIDKFPISRPNLTFSTLTVSNMSPEDSSIYLCSAGTGLNTEAFFGQGTRLTVV.

This clonotype was counted ten times or more. The rearrangement joins TRBV20-1 to TRBJ1-4; D gene unclear. Per germline, CDR1 DFQATT and CDR2 SNEGSKA (reference sequence). Trimming cost V 2 bases and J 5 bases, with 9 bases left between them. The CDR3 has 13 residues. CDR3 loop: CSARLDLNEKLFF. The CDR3, as DNA: TGCAGTGCTAGATTGGACCTAAATGAAAAACTGTTTTTT.

This clonotype came up a few times. This chain joins TRBV19 and TRBJ1-2, with 9 bases that match TRBD1. The CDR3 covers 14 residues. Germline values: CDR1 LNHDA, CDR2 SQIVND (reference sequence). J lost 8 bases, V lost 6 bases, and 10 bases had no gene match. CDR3 DNA: TGTGCCAGTAGAGTCGTACAGGGGGCTTGGGGCTACACCTTC. Translation: CASRVVQGAWGYTF.

The V and J genes are TRBV6-1 and TRBJ2-1; 11 nucleotides align to TRBD1. CDR3 length equals 15 residues. Germline assignment: CDR1 MNHNS and CDR2 SASEGT. V shed 7 bases, J shed 4 bases, and the junction held 6 bases outside the gene matches. CDR3 DNA sequence: TGTGCCAGCAAACCTGGGACAGGGGGGTACAATGAGCAGTTCTTC. The encoded protein is CASKPGTGGYNEQFF.

This clonotype was recorded at least ten times. The rearrangement links TRBV2 to TRBJ2-1; TRBD2 agrees at 8 bases. This CDR3 has 14 residues. Germline CDR1 reads SNHLY; CDR2 reads FYNNEI. The junction had 8 bases not matched to a gene; V was cut back by 8 bases and J by 5 bases. CDR3 sequence (DNA): TGTGCCAGCGACTCGGGGGGGGAGGACAATGAGCAGTTCTTC. Residues: CASDSGGEDNEQFF.

The gene calls are TRBV11-1 and TRBJ2-1; TRBD2 matches 11 bases. CDR3 length: 16 amino acids. Germline V gives CDR1 SGHAT, CDR2 FQDESV (reference sequence). V was clipped by 2 bases and J by 5 bases; unmatched bases: 5. CDR3 nucleotides: TGTGCCAGCAGCTTACGCCAGACTAGCGGGAACAATGAGCAGTTCTTC. Its translation is CASSLRQTSGNNEQFF.

This clonotype was counted at least ten times. This chain uses TRBV10-3 with TRBJ2-7, with TRBD2 as a possible D gene (5 bases). Germline CDR1 ENHRY, CDR2 SYGVKD. The CDR3 consists of 15 residues. Trimming took 2 bases from V and 5 from J, leaving 16 bases between them. The chain's CDR3 is CAISERATLGDEQYF. The CDR3 DNA reads as TGTGCCATCAGTGAGAGAGCTACCCTGGGAGACGAGCAGTACTTC.

This chain connects TRBV24-1 to TRBJ2-5, with 12 bases that match TRBD1. V lost 1 base to trimming and J lost 2 bases; unmatched junction nucleotides: 19. The CDR3 extends over 22 amino acids. From germline, CDR1 is KGHDR and CDR2 SFDVKD. The CDR3 coding sequence is TGTGCCACCAGTGATTTCTTCGTCGTTCCCGGGACAGGGGGCTTAGGGCAAGAGACCCAGTACTTC. Its protein product is CATSDFFVVPGTGGLGQETQYF.

The CDR3 DNA reads as TGTGCCAGCAGTGAGACCGGGTCTAGGAGGGAGGGCTACACCTTC. It translates to CASSETGSRREGYTF. The rearrangement joins TRBV25-1 to TRBJ1-2; no clear D gene. The germline V gene encodes CDR1 MGHDK and CDR2 SYGVNS. V was trimmed by 3 bases and J by 8 bases, leaving 19 bases between them. This CDR3 has 15 amino acids.

The V call is TRBV15, the J call TRBJ2-7; 9 nucleotides line up with TRBD1. Germline V gene data show CDR1 as LNHNV and CDR2 as YYDKDF (reference sequence). CDR3 length equals 14 residues. V lost 2 bases and J lost 3; bases outside the gene matches: 2. The CDR3 DNA reads TGTGCCACCAGCAGATTGGACAGGGGCTACGAGCAGTACTTC. It translates to CATSRLDRGYEQYF.

This chain links TRBV6-4 with TRBJ2-1; no reliable D call. Per germline, CDR1 MRHNA and CDR2 SNTAGT. The CDR3 runs to 13 residues. V was shortened by 0 bases and J by 8 bases, with 8 bases between the two germline ends. CDR3: CASSDSNEDEQFF. CDR3 DNA sequence: TGTGCCAGCAGTGACTCGAACGAGGATGAGCAGTTCTTC.

This clonotype was counted at least ten times. This sequence joins TRBV19 and TRBJ2-5, with D uncertain. Trimming took off 2 bases at V and 5 bases at J, with 3 bases between the two ends. The germline gives CDR1 LNHDA, CDR2 SQIVND (reference sequence). This CDR3 comprises 11 residues. CDR3 sequence reads: CASSIRETQYF. In nucleotides, the CDR3 is TGTGCCAGTAGTATAAGGGAGACCCAGTACTTC.